The 16 T cell receptor beta chains presented below share a single source sample, sequenced in a study of blood T cell repertoires in COVID-19. Using immunoSEQ multiplex PCR, the repertoire was profiled, and TCRdb retains in-frame clones only, with some absent. The sample consists of about 210,000 clones, about 80% of them appearing once. The sample was peripheral blood. The receptors originated from a woman aged 55 to 70 with COVID-19, enrolled during active disease.

V is TRBV21-1 and J is TRBJ2-5; TRBD2 was called by the table and not checked on the DNA. TRBV21-1 is listed as a pseudogene. CDR3 size: 14 residues. In DNA form, the CDR3 reads TGTGCCAGCAGCAAAGGGGAGGCACAAGAGACCCAGTACTTC. This translates into CASSKGEAQETQYF.

V usage is TRBV6-2 or TRBV6-3 and J usage is TRBJ1-1; possibly TRBD1 for D (6 bases). CDR1 and CDR2 from the germline V gene are MNHEY and SVGEGT. Trimming removed 7 bases from V and 6 bases from J, with 21 bases in between. The CDR3 runs to 15 residues. DNA of the CDR3: TGTGCCAGCAACCCTAGCGGGGGCAGGGTGGCTGAAGCTTTCTTT. Its translation is CASNPSGGRVAEAFF.

This chain uses TRBV6-1 with TRBJ1-4; TRBD1 is a possible D gene (5 bases). Trimming pared 4 bases from V and 4 bases from J, leaving 25 bases between. Germline V gives CDR1 MNHNS, CDR2 SASEGT. The CDR3 covers 19 residues. This chain's CDR3 is CASSGRGPQEVGVNEKLFF. CDR3 nucleotides: TGTGCCAGCAGTGGAAGGGGCCCCCAAGAGGTCGGCGTTAATGAAAAACTGTTTTTT.

The gene calls are TRBV11-2 and TRBJ2-7; 8 nucleotides agree with TRBD2. Germline values: CDR1 SGHAT, CDR2 FQNNGV. The CDR3 length is 15 residues. The V segment lost 2 bases and the J segment 9 bases; nucleotides outside the gene matches: 12. The chain's CDR3 is CASSLSPREGRGQYF. CDR3 bases: TGTGCCAGCAGCTTAAGCCCTCGGGAGGGGCGAGGGCAGTACTTC.

This clone turned up a few times. This rearrangement joins TRBV3-1 (or the pseudogene TRBV3-2) to TRBJ2-2, with a weak D call TRBD2 (6 bases). Germline V gene data show CDR1 as LGHDT and CDR2 as YNNKEL (reference sequence). V lost 7 bases, J lost 3 bases, and 12 bases lay in between. CDR3 length equals 14 residues. The CDR3 DNA reads TGTGCCAGCACGGCTAGCGACTACACCGGGGAGCTGTTTTTT. The encoded protein is CASTASDYTGELFF.

V gene TRBV7-3 combines with J gene TRBJ2-1, with 10 bases lining up with TRBD1. The germline V gene has CDR1 SGHTA and CDR2 FQGTGA. V dropped 2 bases and J dropped 9; count of bases not matched to a gene: 7. The CDR3 contains 15 residues. In DNA, the CDR3 is TGTGCCAGCAGCTTATTTGGACAGGGGGGGTTTGAGCAGTTCTTC. Protein product: CASSLFGQGGFEQFF.

The chain recombines TRBV14 with TRBJ1-4; tentatively, D is TRBD1 (5 bases). CDR1 and CDR2 (germline): SGHDN, FVKESK. Trimming removed 3 bases from V and 0 bases from J, with 11 bases in between. This CDR3 contains 16 residues. The CDR3 protein is CASSQRQHATNEKLFF. The CDR3 bases are TGTGCCAGCAGCCAGCGACAGCATGCAACTAATGAAAAACTGTTTTTT.

V and J are TRBV5-1 and TRBJ2-7, with D unresolved. Between the trimmed V and J ends, which lost 1 base and 1 base, there was a span of 12 bases. The CDR3 consists of 15 residues. The V gene's germline CDR1 is SGHRS and CDR2 YFSETQ. The CDR3 here is CASSLSRRNSYEQYF. The CDR3 region has the DNA TGCGCCAGCAGCTTGAGTAGAAGAAATTCCTACGAGCAGTACTTC. Supplemented by reference TRBV5-1 and TRBJ2-7, the full variable domain reads KAGVTQTPRYLIKTRGQQVTLSCSPISGHRSVSWYQQTPGQGLQFLFEYFSETQRNKGNFPGRFSGRQFSNSRSEMNVSTLELGDSALYLCASSLSRRNSYEQYFGPGTRLTVT.

This chain joins TRBV7-2 and TRBJ1-5, with D possibly TRBD1 on 5 matching bases. V was trimmed by 3 bases and J by 3 bases, leaving 9 bases between them. The germline gives CDR1 SGHTA, CDR2 FQGNSA. The CDR3 is made up of 14 amino acids. The CDR3 is CASSFKGLNQPQHF. The CDR3, as DNA: TGTGCCAGCAGCTTCAAGGGGCTCAATCAGCCCCAGCATTTT.

V is TRBV6-5 and J is TRBJ1-2; D not resolved. Trimming took 6 bases from V and 8 from J, leaving 16 bases between them. Germline loops: CDR1 MNHEY, CDR2 SVGAGI. The CDR3 is made up of 13 amino acids. The CDR3 region has the DNA TGTGCCAGCAGCCTCGGAGGGATCTTGGGCTACACCTTC. As protein: CASSLGGILGYTF.

This chain joins TRBV5-4 and TRBJ1-2; possibly TRBD1 for D (5 bases). Germline lookup yields CDR1 SGHNT and CDR2 YYREEE (reference sequence). Trimming left V 4 bases short and J 4 bases short, with 17 bases between. The CDR3 is made up of 15 amino acids. This chain's CDR3 is CASSVIGVSSYGYTF. The CDR3 nucleotides read TGTGCCAGCAGCGTCATAGGGGTTTCTTCCTATGGCTACACCTTC.

This chain links TRBV6-2 or TRBV6-3 with TRBJ1-5, with 8 bases fitting TRBD1. CDR3 length equals 15 residues. CDR1 is MNHEY and CDR2 is SVGEGT in the germline V gene. V lost 5 bases to trimming and J lost 10 bases; unmatched junction nucleotides: 13. The CDR3 loop is CASSLPGGASGPQHF. The CDR3 DNA reads TGTGCCAGCAGTCTTCCAGGGGGCGCCTCGGGCCCCCAGCATTTT.

This sequence joins TRBV4-1 and TRBJ2-7, with D possibly being TRBD2 (6 bases). CDR1 is MGHRA, CDR2 YSYEKL, per germline. This CDR3 is 15 amino acids long. V was trimmed by 5 bases and J by 1 base, leaving 15 bases between them. The CDR3 is CASSTGGRYSYEQYF. CDR3 DNA sequence: TGCGCCAGCAGCACCGGGGGACGGTATTCCTACGAGCAGTACTTC.

The gene calls are TRBV6-5 and TRBJ2-7; 7 nucleotides match TRBD1. The CDR3 runs 13 residues. Trimming cost V 7 bases and J 0 bases; bases outside gene matches: 3. From germline, CDR1 is MNHEY and CDR2 SVGAGI. The CDR3 DNA follows: TGTGCCAGCAAAAACAGGGGCTCCTACGAGCAGTACTTC. It codes for CASKNRGSYEQYF.

The chain combines TRBV5-4 with TRBJ1-2, with TRBD1 matching 7 bases. After removal of 1 base from V and 4 bases from J, the junction contained 1 base not matched to a gene. Germline CDR1 and CDR2: SGHNT and YYREEE (reference sequence). This CDR3 contains 13 residues. CDR3 sequence (DNA): TGTGCCAGCAGCTTGAGGGACAGCTATGGCTACACCTTC. Protein: CASSLRDSYGYTF.

The chain couples TRBV6-5 to TRBJ2-5; no clear D gene. The CDR3 contains 15 residues. Trimming pared 0 bases from V and 4 bases from J, leaving 12 bases between. Germline CDR1 is MNHEY and CDR2 is SVGAGI. The CDR3 DNA reads as TGTGCCAGCAGTTACTCGCTTTGGCTAGGAGAGACCCAGTACTTC. Its protein product is CASSYSLWLGETQYF.